The entry that follows covers one TCR beta chain sequence. Its antigen is currently unknown. TCR beta CDR3 regions were amplified from RNA. A set of HTBI primers served as the primers for a first-round RT-PCR of the TCR CDR3. TCRdb independently ran MiXCR on the multiplex PCR reads; one entry per CDR3 protein. The sample holds around 300,000 distinct CDR3 sequences, 14% seen once. Germline trimming cut 0 bases from V and 5 bases from J; bases unmatched to any gene: 6. CDR1 LGHDT and CDR2 YNNKEL come from the germline V gene (reference sequence). The CDR3 consists of 16 residues. This entry belongs to a study of T cells in Graves' hyperthyroidism and ophthalmopathy. Study findings and constraints: For ophthalmopathy, model prediction preceded onset by a median about six months.

This clonotype was obtained from a woman aged 25 to 45 with Graves' hyperthyroidism. The sample comprised blood. V gene TRBV3-1 combines with J gene TRBJ2-5; 10 nucleotides match TRBD2. This chain's CDR3 is CASSQDTSGIWETQYF. CDR3 nucleotides: TGTGCCAGCAGCCAAGATACTAGCGGGATTTGGGAGACCCAGTACTTC.